The T cell receptor (beta chain) under discussion was sequenced for a study of blood T cell repertoires in COVID-19. Across the whole study: The United States, Italy and Spain provided the acute and convalescent COVID-19 samples. T cells, B-cell-depleted T cells, or PBMCs supplied cDNA or gDNA.

As processed by the authors: Scientists estimated how many nucleated cells there were by amplifying reference gene primers. Sequencing used immunoSEQ multiplex PCR; TCRdb keeps in-frame clones, though not all of them. V and J calls and clone size follow that table, whereas D and trimming were derived from the DNA. Counted here are 250,000 to 300,000 clones, less than 90% occurring once; the ten biggest clones make up around 4.5%. This CDR3 is 13 amino acids long. Germline assignment: CDR1 MDHEN and CDR2 SYDVKM. J was trimmed by 4 bases and V by 7 bases; bases with no gene match: 5. The chain recombines TRBV28 with TRBJ2-3, with 7 bases matching TRBD2. This receptor was obtained from a man aged 60 to 75 who had recovered from COVID-19. Sequenced sample: peripheral blood. This CDR3 is CASKAGRADTQYF. CDR3 sequence (DNA): TGTGCCAGCAAGGCAGGGAGGGCAGATACGCAGTATTTT.